The entry below gives a single TCR beta chain sequence along with its context. This specimen belongs to a study of shared clonotypes between healthy human individuals. This CDR3 is built from 15 residues. Per germline, CDR1 SGHRS and CDR2 YFSETQ. With 4 bases clipped from V and 2 bases from J, the junction kept 5 bases outside the gene matches. Assay: immunoSEQ multiplex PCR; the TCRdb copy retains only in-frame clones and omits some. This table holds about 2.3 million clones, 80% to 95% found once. The clonotype originates from a young man in good health. Some clones in this sample may be carry-over from other donors' samples. Sequencing input: naive CD4+ T cells from PBMCs. The subset was: CD45RA+ positively selected. The chain carries TRBV5-1 and TRBJ2-3; TRBD2 agrees at 9 bases. This CDR3 reads CASSALAGTTDTQYF. The CDR3 DNA reads TGCGCCAGCAGCGCTCTAGCGGGGACCACAGATACGCAGTATTTT.